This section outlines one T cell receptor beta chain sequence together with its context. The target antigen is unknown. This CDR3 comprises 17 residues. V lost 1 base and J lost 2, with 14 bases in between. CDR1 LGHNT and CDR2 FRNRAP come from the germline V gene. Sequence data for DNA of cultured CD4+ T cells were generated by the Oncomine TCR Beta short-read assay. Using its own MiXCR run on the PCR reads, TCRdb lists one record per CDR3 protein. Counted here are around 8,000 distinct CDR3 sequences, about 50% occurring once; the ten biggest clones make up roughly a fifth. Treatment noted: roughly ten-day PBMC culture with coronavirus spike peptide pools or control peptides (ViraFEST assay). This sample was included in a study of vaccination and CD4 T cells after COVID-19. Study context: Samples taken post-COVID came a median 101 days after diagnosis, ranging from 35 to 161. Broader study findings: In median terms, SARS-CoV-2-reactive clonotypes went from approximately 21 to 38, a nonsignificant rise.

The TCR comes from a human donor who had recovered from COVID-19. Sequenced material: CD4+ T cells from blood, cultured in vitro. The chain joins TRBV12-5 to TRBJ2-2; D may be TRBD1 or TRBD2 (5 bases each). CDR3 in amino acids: CASGLERGTFNTGELFF. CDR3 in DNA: TGTGCTAGTGGTTTGGAACGGGGCACTTTCAACACCGGGGAGCTGTTTTTT.